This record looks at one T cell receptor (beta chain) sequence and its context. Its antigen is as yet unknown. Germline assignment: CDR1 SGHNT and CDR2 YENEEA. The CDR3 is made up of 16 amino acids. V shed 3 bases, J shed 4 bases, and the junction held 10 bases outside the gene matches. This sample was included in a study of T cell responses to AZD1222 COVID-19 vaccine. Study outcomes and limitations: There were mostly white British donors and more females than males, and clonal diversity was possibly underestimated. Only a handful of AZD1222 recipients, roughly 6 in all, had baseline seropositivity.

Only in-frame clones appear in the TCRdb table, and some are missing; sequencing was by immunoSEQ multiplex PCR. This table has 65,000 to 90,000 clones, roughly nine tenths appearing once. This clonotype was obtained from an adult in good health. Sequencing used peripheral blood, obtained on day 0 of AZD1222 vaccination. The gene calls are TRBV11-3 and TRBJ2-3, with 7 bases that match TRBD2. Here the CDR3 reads CASSFDSIAGPDTQYF. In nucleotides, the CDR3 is TGTGCCAGCAGCTTCGACTCGATAGCGGGCCCAGATACGCAGTATTTT.